One and the same sample provided the 5 T cell receptor beta chains below, sequenced in a study of T-cell reconstitution after alpha-beta-depleted transplantation in children. Unique molecular identifiers featured in how the TCRbeta library was prepared. TCRdb called the PCR reads again in MiXCR, with one record for every CDR3 protein. The sample yields 700,000 to 950,000 distinct CDR3 sequences, about 15% seen once. Here the sequenced sample was PBMCs, mostly from graft donor cells, taken 360 days after TCRalphabeta/CD19-depleted stem cell transplant. The receptors come from a male patient aged 10-17 years who had a stem cell transplant for acute lymphoblastic leukemia, so the T cells may come from the graft donor.

The V gene is TRBV5-1, the J gene TRBJ2-1, with 9 bases aligning to TRBD2. Trimming removed 0 bases from V and 3 bases from J; junction bases left unmatched: 13. The CDR3 consists of 19 residues. Per the germline V gene, CDR1 is SGHRS and CDR2 is YFSETQ. CDR3 nucleotides: TGCGCCAGCAGCTTGGAGTTGCTCGGTCTAGCGGGACTCTACAATGAGCAGTTCTTC. Amino acids: CASSLELLGLAGLYNEQFF.

The sample holds many counts of this clonotype. The rearrangement joins TRBV29-1 to TRBJ2-1; D uncertain. CDR1 and CDR2 from the germline V gene are SQVTM and ANQGSEA. The V and J ends lost 3 bases and 0 bases respectively, with 12 bases between them. The CDR3 is 15 amino acids. In nucleotides, the CDR3 is TGCAGCGTTGATACGCTGACGAGCTCCTACAATGAGCAGTTCTTC. Translation: CSVDTLTSSYNEQFF.

The CDR3 DNA is TGCAGTGCTAGGGTATTGGGTGGGACAGGGCTCTACAATGAGCAGTTCTTC. Encoded protein: CSARVLGGTGLYNEQFF. The chain couples TRBV20-1 to TRBJ2-1; 9 bases fit TRBD1. The CDR3 consists of 17 residues. After removal of 3 bases from V and 3 bases from J, the junction contained 12 bases not matched to a gene. Per the germline V gene, CDR1 is DFQATT and CDR2 is SNEGSKA (reference sequence).

This clonotype was found a few times. CDR3 residues: CASRSLSGYSYEQYF. For the CDR3, the DNA is TGTGCCAGCAGATCCCTTAGCGGATATTCCTACGAGCAGTACTTC. The chain combines TRBV6-1 with TRBJ2-7; a weak D match, TRBD2 (6 bases). CDR3 length equals 15 residues. V was trimmed by 6 bases and J by 1 base, leaving 16 bases between them. CDR1 and CDR2 (germline): MNHNS, SASEGT.

A word on this clonotype: The CDR3 does not close with the conserved phenylalanine or tryptophan, likely indicating a read error. V gene TRBV24-1 combines with J gene TRBJ1-2; 7 nucleotides agree with TRBD1. Germline V gene sequence: CDR1 KGHDR, CDR2 SFDVKD. There are 16 residues in the CDR3. Unmatched junction bases numbered 8, after V lost 5 bases and J lost 0 bases. The CDR3 region has the DNA TGTGCCACCAGTGGTGACAGGGAGACTTCTAACTATGGCTACACCTCC. Its protein product is CATSGDRETSNYGYTS.